These T cell receptor beta chains were read from a single sample in a study of T cells in Graves' hyperthyroidism and ophthalmopathy. One entry per CDR3 protein, called by TCRdb with MiXCR from the multiplex PCR reads. Of roughly 300,000 distinct CDR3 sequences listed, 14% are singletons. The sequenced material came from blood. Receptors were obtained from a woman aged 25 to 39 with Graves' hyperthyroidism. CDR3s leave out the opening cysteine and the closing phenylalanine or tryptophan. The order of the fields is V gene, D gene, CDR3 protein. A D gene is named only where the DNA matches it firmly.

>TRBV6-2/TRBV6-3|NA
ASSPGTVSTDTQY
>TRBV12-3/TRBV12-4|NA
ASRKITGRGGYT
>TRBV2|NA
ASLSGTDTQY
>TRBV7-7|NA
ASSLEGATQY
>TRBV30|NA
AWSVLETAGHGYT
>TRBV6-1|TRBD1
ASRRQGSYEQY
>TRBV7-7|NA
ASSPRSRGGELF
>TRBV27|TRBD2
ATGWGGATYTGELF
>TRBV7-9|TRBD2
ASSWLGGGMDNEQF
>TRBV7-8|NA
ASSLIRETQY
>TRBV5-5|NA
ASSSSATGGETQY